A single sample gave rise to the 7 T cell receptor beta chains below, sequenced in a study of T cells in Graves' hyperthyroidism and ophthalmopathy. Researchers took RNA transcripts and amplified the TCR beta CDR3 regions from them. HTBI primers drove first-round RT-PCR of the TCR CDR3. One entry per CDR3 protein, called by TCRdb with MiXCR from the multiplex PCR reads. Seen here are approximately 530,000 distinct CDR3 sequences, 15% to 20% observed once, and the top ten hold 15% to 20%. Sequencing used blood. All receptors derive from a woman aged 18-30 years with Graves' hyperthyroidism.

This clonotype appeared many times. J is TRBJ1-5 and V is TRBV29-1; weak D call: TRBD1 (5 bases). Germline V CDR1 and CDR2: SQVTM, ANQGSEA. The V end was cut by 5 bases, the J end by 7 bases, with 21 bases between. The CDR3 totals 15 residues. CDR3: CSVLLGEGVGQPQHF. CDR3 DNA sequence: TGCAGCGTTCTTTTGGGCGAAGGGGTCGGGCAGCCCCAGCATTTT. Supplemented by reference TRBV29-1 and TRBJ1-5, the full variable domain reads SAVISQKPSRDICQRGTSLTIQCQVDSQVTMMFWYRQQPGQSLTLIATANQGSEATYESGFVIDKFPISRPNLTFSTLTVSNMSPEDSSIYLCSVLLGEGVGQPQHFGDGTRLSIL.

The sample holds a few counts of this clonotype. The chain employs TRBV5-6 and TRBJ2-7, with D perhaps matching TRBD1 (6 bases). The germline V gene encodes CDR1 SGHDT and CDR2 YYEEEE. The CDR3 length is 16 residues. Trimming removed 1 base from V and 2 bases from J, with 16 bases in between. For the CDR3, the DNA is TGTGCCAGCAGCTTGTGGCGCCAAGGGGGTACCTACGAGCAGTACTTC. Amino acid sequence: CASSLWRQGGTYEQYF.

The rearrangement joins TRBV10-3 to TRBJ1-1; 7 bases align to TRBD1. The V and J ends lost 3 bases and 2 bases, in that order; junction bases with no gene match: 6. The CDR3 spans 15 residues. From germline, CDR1 is ENHRY and CDR2 SYGVKD. The DNA of the CDR3 is TGTGCCATCAGTGACCCTGGGACAGTCAACACTGAAGCTTTCTTT. Amino acid sequence: CAISDPGTVNTEAFF.

The table lists this clonotype with many counts. The chain has TRBV7-9 and TRBJ2-1; D call uncertain. Between the trimmed V and J ends, which lost 0 bases and 5 bases, there was a span of 14 bases. The CDR3 totals 16 residues. Germline CDR1 is SEHNR and CDR2 is FQNEAQ (reference sequence). The CDR3 is CASSLADGFLHNEQFF. CDR3 sequence (DNA): TGTGCCAGCAGCTTAGCTGACGGGTTTCTCCACAATGAGCAGTTCTTC.

In this sample, this clonotype turned up a few times. V is TRBV5-5 and J is TRBJ2-4, with 8 bases aligning to TRBD1. V lost 4 bases to trimming and J lost 7 bases; unmatched junction nucleotides: 7. Germline V CDR1 and CDR2: SGHKS, YYEKEE (reference sequence). There are 14 residues in the CDR3. The CDR3 DNA reads as TGTGCCAGCAGCGGACAGGGCGGTAGTAACATTCAGTACTTC. This codes for CASSGQGGSNIQYF.

The table lists this clonotype with a few counts. The chain carries TRBV30 and TRBJ2-4; 9 bases align to TRBD2. V shed 3 bases and J 0 bases; nucleotides not matched to a gene: 9. Germline assignment: CDR1 GTSNPN and CDR2 SVGIG (reference sequence). The CDR3 loop spans 17 amino acids. DNA for the CDR3: TGTGCCTGGAGCCATGACCTAGCGGGAATAGCCAAAAACATTCAGTACTTC. It yields the protein CAWSHDLAGIAKNIQYF.

The V and J genes are TRBV24-1 and TRBJ1-5; TRBD1 aligns across 8 bases. CDR1 is KGHDR, CDR2 SFDVKD, per germline. CDR3 length equals 13 residues. The ends lost 7 bases at V and 6 bases at J; junction bases unmatched: 4. CDR3 DNA: TGTGCCACCAGGGACAGGGACGGTCAGCCCCAGCATTTT. Translation gives CATRDRDGQPQHF.